A single sample is the source of the 31 T cell receptor beta chains below, sequenced in a study of post-analysis software for immune sequencing data. Points from the study as a whole: Controls had lower frequencies than patients of about 5 TRBV segments, which included TRBV5-6, TRBV5-1 and TRBV20-1.

No antigen is known for these receptors. Carried by the TCR beta cDNA libraries were unique molecular identifiers. A single record per CDR3 protein comes from TCRdb applying MiXCR to the PCR reads. The sample consists of 740,000 or so distinct CDR3 sequences, approximately 50% of them appearing once. The sequencing sample was made of blood. These receptors all stem from a girl between 10 and 17 years old with multiple sclerosis.

The rearrangement uses TRBV9 and TRBJ1-2, with TRBD1 matching over 11 bases. Germline CDR1 and CDR2: SGDLS and YYNGEE. The CDR3 runs to 14 residues. V shed 3 bases and J 8 bases; nucleotides not matched to a gene: 6. CDR3 bases: TGTGCCAGCAGCGGCCGGGACAGGGGGTTCGGCTACACCTTC. Residues: CASSGRDRGFGYTF.

The V call is TRBV14, the J call TRBJ1-4, with a possible D match to TRBD1 (5 bases). Trimming left V 5 bases short and J 7 bases short, with 14 bases between. This CDR3 has 14 amino acids. Germline V gene data show CDR1 as SGHDN and CDR2 as FVKESK. The DNA for the CDR3 is TGTGCCAGCAGCTCCGGGACTCCTAGTGAAAAACTGTTTTTT. This encodes CASSSGTPSEKLFF.

This clonotype was observed a handful of times. The rearrangement links TRBV29-1 to TRBJ1-1; possibly TRBD1 for D (6 bases). V lost 6 bases to trimming and J lost 2 bases, with 10 bases between them. CDR1 and CDR2 (germline): SQVTM, ANQGSEA. CDR3 size: 12 residues. Here the CDR3 DNA reads TGCAGCGTCAGGACAGATAACACTGAAGCTTTCTTT. This encodes CSVRTDNTEAFF.

V gene TRBV7-9 combines with J gene TRBJ2-3, with TRBD1 as a possible D gene (5 bases). Trimming left V 4 bases short and J 3 bases short, with 14 bases between. Germline CDR1 reads SEHNR; CDR2 reads FQNEAQ (reference sequence). CDR3 length: 15 amino acids. The CDR3 reads CASSSGRSSTDTQYF. The CDR3 DNA reads TGTGCCAGCAGCTCAGGGCGGAGTAGTACAGATACGCAGTATTTT.

This clonotype was observed a handful of times. This chain links TRBV12-3 or TRBV12-4 with TRBJ2-1; D uncertain. The CDR3 sequence is 15 residues long. The V gene lost 5 bases and the J gene lost 4 bases, with 15 bases spanning the gap. The CDR3, as DNA: TGTGCCAGCAGTGTCTATGGTGGGGTTTACAATGAGCAGTTCTTC. It translates to CASSVYGGVYNEQFF.

To note about this clonotype: The germline gene is not matched at one end of the junction; a read error may be the cause. The chain has TRBV15 and TRBJ1-2; D not certain. CDR1 is LNHNV and CDR2 is YYDKDF in the germline V gene (reference sequence). The CDR3 covers 13 residues. The CDR3 sequence: CVTSSSSGYGYTF. DNA of the CDR3: TGTGTCACCAGCAGTAGCTCAGGTTATGGCTACACCTTC.

This chain connects TRBV2 to TRBJ1-2, with D tentatively TRBD1 (5 bases). The V and J ends lost 6 bases and 4 bases respectively, with 18 bases between them. Germline CDR1 and CDR2: SNHLY and FYNNEI. This CDR3 has 15 amino acids. CDR3 nucleotides: TGTGCCAGCAGAGTTGGGACGGAGCCCAGCTATGGCTACACCTTC. This encodes CASRVGTEPSYGYTF.

V gene TRBV15 combines with J gene TRBJ2-1; TRBD1 matches 10 bases. Losses at the gene ends were 8 bases for V and 9 bases for J; bases not matched to a gene: 7. Germline CDR1 and CDR2: LNHNV and YYDKDF (reference sequence). This CDR3 has 13 residues. The CDR3 region is CATQGTGVSEQFF. CDR3 coding DNA: TGTGCCACCCAAGGGACAGGGGTGAGTGAGCAGTTCTTC.

The chain has TRBV20-1 and TRBJ2-3; the match to TRBD2 covers 10 bases. The CDR3 covers 17 residues. CDR1 DFQATT and CDR2 SNEGSKA come from the germline V gene (reference sequence). The V segment lost 0 bases and the J segment 5 bases; nucleotides outside the gene matches: 11. The CDR3 DNA reads as TGCAGTGCTAGAGATTATGATGCTAGCGGGAGAAGAGATACGCAGTATTTT. Amino acid sequence: CSARDYDASGRRDTQYF.

J is TRBJ2-1 and V is TRBV12-3 or TRBV12-4; TRBD2 matches at 8 bases. This CDR3 has 15 amino acids. Unmatched junction bases numbered 9, after V lost 6 bases and J lost 5 bases. The CDR3 region is CASRWSGSPNNEQFF. In DNA form, the CDR3 reads TGTGCCAGCAGGTGGAGCGGGAGCCCGAACAATGAGCAGTTCTTC.

The CDR3 loop reads CASSLQAGQGYGYTF. CDR3 coding DNA: TGTGCCAGCAGCTTGCAAGCGGGACAGGGCTATGGCTACACCTTC. The chain carries TRBV5-5 and TRBJ1-2; TRBD1 matches at 9 bases. The CDR3 runs 15 residues. Germline V gene sequence: CDR1 SGHKS, CDR2 YYEKEE (reference sequence). V gave up 1 base and J gave up 4 bases; unmatched junction bases: 5.

The chain is built from TRBV27 and TRBJ2-1; TRBD1 is a possible D gene (7 bases). Germline V gene data show CDR1 as MNHEY and CDR2 as SMNVEV (reference sequence). V was trimmed by 7 bases and J by 6 bases, leaving 13 bases between them. The CDR3 extends over 13 amino acids. CDR3 DNA: TGTGCCAGCAAGGACAGGAGGGTCAATGAGCAGTTCTTC. Its protein product is CASKDRRVNEQFF.

This chain joins TRBV20-1 and TRBJ2-3, with TRBD2 matching over 7 bases. The CDR3 runs 15 residues. Germline V lookup: CDR1 DFQATT, CDR2 SNEGSKA (reference sequence). The V gene end was trimmed by 5 bases and the J gene end by 1 base; junction bases not matched to a gene: 9. The CDR3 protein is CSARFSGKGTDTQYF. For the CDR3, the DNA is TGCAGTGCTCGATTCAGCGGGAAGGGCACAGATACGCAGTATTTT.

The V call is TRBV29-1, the J call TRBJ2-1; TRBD1 might be the D (5 bases). The germline V gene has CDR1 SQVTM and CDR2 ANQGSEA. V lost 0 bases to trimming and J lost 6 bases, with 18 bases between them. CDR3 length: 16 amino acids. CDR3 in DNA: TGCAGCGTTGAAGATCAGGAATTATCGACAGTCAATGAGCAGTTCTTC. Translated: CSVEDQELSTVNEQFF.

The gene calls are TRBV7-9 and TRBJ1-1, with 9 bases matching TRBD1. V lost 6 bases and J lost 11; bases outside the gene matches: 10. CDR3 length: 13 residues. Germline V gene sequence: CDR1 SEHNR, CDR2 FQNEAQ (reference sequence). The CDR3 nucleotides are TGTGCCAGCAGGACCATATCCGGGACAGGGGCTTTCTTT. It specifies CASRTISGTGAFF.

The V and J genes are TRBV12-3 or TRBV12-4 and TRBJ2-5; D tentatively fits TRBD1 or TRBD2 (5 bases each). Matching the DNA end better, TRBJ2-7 makes the J call doubtful. This CDR3 has 16 residues. CDR3 residues: CASSSRVMSGPYEQYF. The CDR3 region has the DNA TGTGCCAGCTCATCGAGGGTCATGTCAGGGCCGTACGAGCAGTACTTC.

The chain has TRBV7-3 and TRBJ2-1; 8 nucleotides agree with TRBD1. Trimming cost V 5 bases and J 6 bases; bases outside gene matches: 6. The CDR3 totals 14 residues. Looked up from germline, CDR1 is SGHTA and CDR2 is FQGTGA. CDR3 in amino acids: CASSPGQVINEQFF. For the CDR3, the DNA is TGTGCCAGCAGCCCGGGACAGGTGATCAATGAGCAGTTCTTC.

On this clonotype: A read error may account for a junction end that differs from germline. The chain recombines TRBV5-1 with TRBJ2-7; D may be TRBD2 (5 bases). The CDR3 consists of 14 residues. Germline CDR1 and CDR2: SGHRS and YFSETQ. This CDR3 reads CASSLDFFAAEQYF. The CDR3, as DNA: TGCGCCAGCAGTTTGGACTTTTTCGCGGCCGAGCAGTACTTC.

The J gene is TRBJ2-7, the V gene TRBV6-5; 10 bases are shared with TRBD1. The V gene end was trimmed by 5 bases and the J gene end by 2 bases; junction bases not matched to a gene: 9. From germline, CDR1 is MNHEY and CDR2 SVGAGI. This CDR3 is built from 16 residues. CDR3 residues: CASSLPGTGATYEQYF. CDR3 DNA: TGTGCCAGCAGTCTACCCGGGACAGGGGCGACCTACGAGCAGTACTTC.

The chain recombines TRBV29-1 with TRBJ2-7; D is possibly TRBD1 or TRBD2 (5 bases each). The CDR3 sequence is 12 residues long. V shed 6 bases and J shed 11 bases, with 20 bases lying between them. Germline V gene lookup returns CDR1 SQVTM and CDR2 ANQGSEA. The CDR3 DNA reads as TGCAGCGTGGTTCTCGGGACCTTTACGGAGTACTTC. Amino acids: CSVVLGTFTEYF.

The rearrangement links TRBV25-1 to TRBJ2-3; a weak D match, TRBD1 (5 bases). Germline V lookup: CDR1 MGHDK, CDR2 SYGVNS. The CDR3 has 13 amino acids. V was cut by 2 bases and J by 11 bases, with 14 bases left in between. CDR3 in amino acids: CASSETGARGQYF. As DNA, the CDR3 is TGTGCCAGCAGTGAAACAGGTGCTCGCGGGCAGTATTTT.

V usage is TRBV12-3 or TRBV12-4 and J usage is TRBJ2-1; the match to TRBD2 covers 12 bases. The J segment lost 9 bases and the V segment lost 7 bases, leaving 7 bases of the junction unmatched. The CDR3 spans 14 residues. CDR3 DNA: TGTGCCAGCAACCTAGCGGGAGGGCCAGCTGAGCAGTTCTTC. Translated: CASNLAGGPAEQFF.

This chain connects TRBV25-1 to TRBJ2-7, with a tentative D call TRBD2 (5 bases). The V gene lost 6 bases and the J gene lost 3 bases, with 12 bases spanning the gap. CDR1 is MGHDK, CDR2 SYGVNS, per germline. The CDR3 runs to 13 residues. The CDR3 reads CASSRGLVYEQYF. The CDR3 DNA is TGTGCCAGCAGCCGAGGGTTAGTCTACGAGCAGTACTTC.

In this sample, this clonotype turned up a few times. The rearrangement joins TRBV25-1 to TRBJ2-6; D possibly corresponds to TRBD1 (5 bases). The CDR3 runs to 16 residues. In germline, CDR1 is MGHDK, CDR2 SYGVNS. Deletions cut 6 bases from V and 0 bases from J, with 12 bases between. As DNA, the CDR3 is TGTGCCAGCAGCCAGCCAGGGCACTCTGGGGCCAACGTCCTGACTTTC. Protein product: CASSQPGHSGANVLTF.

The rearrangement uses TRBV5-1 and TRBJ2-1; 8 positions agree with TRBD2. V shed 4 bases, J shed 3 bases, and the junction held 6 bases outside the gene matches. The V gene's germline CDR1 is SGHRS and CDR2 YFSETQ. This CDR3 is 15 amino acids long. The CDR3 spells CASSTGTRRYNEQFF. In DNA, the CDR3 is TGCGCCAGCAGCACCGGGACTAGGCGCTACAATGAGCAGTTCTTC.

J is TRBJ1-4 and V is TRBV14, with unresolved D. Germline assignment: CDR1 SGHDN and CDR2 FVKESK. Between the trimmed V and J ends, which lost 2 bases and 14 bases, there was a span of 12 bases. This CDR3 has 12 residues. The CDR3 bases are TGTGCCAGCAGCCAAATATCCCCTTACCTGTTTTTT. Amino acid sequence: CASSQISPYLFF.

This sequence joins TRBV27 and TRBJ2-2; no clear D. Trimming removed 2 bases at V and 7 bases at J, with 5 bases between. Per the germline V gene, CDR1 is MNHEY and CDR2 is SMNVEV (reference sequence). The CDR3 totals 12 residues. The CDR3 spells CASSLGLGELFF. Here the CDR3 DNA reads TGTGCCAGCAGTTTAGGTCTCGGGGAGCTGTTTTTT.

The rearrangement joins TRBV29-1 to TRBJ2-5; a weak D match, TRBD1 (6 bases). CDR1 and CDR2 from the germline V gene are SQVTM and ANQGSEA. V lost 4 bases to trimming and J lost 4 bases, with 10 bases between them. The CDR3 sequence is 12 residues long. The CDR3 spells CSVAGAGETQYF. The CDR3 DNA reads TGCAGCGTTGCAGGGGCTGGAGAGACCCAGTACTTC.

This clonotype occurred a few times. The chain combines TRBV4-1 with TRBJ2-5; perhaps TRBD2 as D (5 bases). V was clipped by 0 bases and J by 4 bases, with 12 bases between them. The CDR3 is made up of 15 amino acids. Germline loops: CDR1 MGHRA, CDR2 YSYEKL. This chain's CDR3 is CASSQERASRETQYF. CDR3 DNA: TGCGCCAGCAGCCAAGAAAGGGCTAGCCGAGAGACCCAGTACTTC.

This clonotype was counted a few times. This CDR3 reads CASIRDDPGGEQYF. CDR3 DNA: TGTGCCAGCATACGGGACGATCCCGGAGGGGAGCAGTACTTC. This rearrangement joins TRBV6-1 to TRBJ2-5; weak D call: TRBD2 (6 bases). CDR3 length equals 14 residues. CDR1 and CDR2 from the germline V gene are MNHNS and SASEGT. Trimming shortened V by 7 bases and J by 11 bases, and 23 bases separated the two germline ends.

This clonotype was seen a few times. This chain links TRBV6-2 or TRBV6-3 with TRBJ1-1; no reliable D call. V was trimmed by 3 bases and J by 4 bases, leaving 3 bases between them. This CDR3 contains 11 residues. Germline V gene data show CDR1 as MNHEY and CDR2 as SVGEGT. For the CDR3, the DNA is TGTGCCAGCAGTTATTCCACTGAAGCTTTCTTT. Protein: CASSYSTEAFF.